The 30 T cell receptor beta chains below come from one sample, sequenced in a study of beta chain features in type 1 diabetes. Study-level findings and limits: TCRB CDR3 length was moderately but significantly reduced in all four CD4+ subsets of Type 1 diabetes patients.

Expressed TCRB transcripts were sequenced because the isolated RNA had all been reverse transcribed beforehand. Generated by immunoSEQ multiplex PCR, the TCRdb table keeps only in-frame clones and is missing some. The sample has 52,000 or so clones, 52% seen once; the top ten hold 2% to 3%. These receptors lack a known antigen. Sequenced: Tregs from blood. The receptors here all came from a woman aged 40 to 50 with type 1 diabetes.

The chain couples TRBV18 to TRBJ2-2, with a weak D call TRBD2 (5 bases). This CDR3 contains 16 residues. Germline CDR1 reads KGHSH; CDR2 reads LQKENI. Between the trimmed V and J ends, which lost 2 bases and 5 bases, there was a span of 15 bases. Here the CDR3 DNA reads TGTGCCAGCTCACCAGATAGGGCTTCGGGGACCGGGGAGCTGTTTTTT. Its translation is CASSPDRASGTGELFF.

The chain combines TRBV28 with TRBJ2-7; D is perhaps TRBD2 (5 bases). Germline-derived CDR1 and CDR2 are MDHEN and SYDVKM. Trimming took off 5 bases at V and 2 bases at J, with 13 bases between the two ends. The CDR3 loop spans 14 amino acids. The DNA for the CDR3 is TGTGCCAGCAGTCTAGCCGGGCACCCCTACGAGCAGTACTTC. It is translated as CASSLAGHPYEQYF.

The chain employs TRBV7-9 and TRBJ2-2; maybe TRBD1 (6 bases). Trimming pared 3 bases from V and 2 bases from J, leaving 7 bases between. From germline, CDR1 is SEHNR and CDR2 FQNEAQ (reference sequence). The CDR3 has 14 amino acids. CDR3 protein: CASSLGTNTGELFF. CDR3 sequence (DNA): TGTGCCAGCAGCTTGGGGACAAACACCGGGGAGCTGTTTTTT. The whole variable domain, filled in from reference TRBV7-9 and TRBJ2-2, reads DTGVSQNPRHKITKRGQNVTFRCDPISEHNRLYWYRQTLGQGPEFLTYFQNEAQLEKSRLLSDRFSAERPKGSFSTLEIQRTEQGDSAMYLCASSLGTNTGELFFGEGSRLTVL.

This chain joins TRBV18 and TRBJ1-5; TRBD1 aligns across 10 bases. From germline, CDR1 is KGHSH and CDR2 LQKENI. With 3 bases clipped from V and 2 bases from J, the junction kept 7 bases outside the gene matches. This CDR3 contains 17 residues. The CDR3 reads CASSPGQGKVGNQPQHF. CDR3 in DNA: TGTGCCAGCTCACCGGGACAGGGGAAGGTTGGCAATCAGCCCCAGCATTTT.

The rearrangement links TRBV5-6 to TRBJ1-2; D is uncertain. This CDR3 contains 15 residues. Germline-derived CDR1 and CDR2 are SGHDT and YYEEEE. V was shortened by 2 bases and J by 6 bases, with 17 bases between the two germline ends. The CDR3 protein is CASSFSPAARHGYTF. The CDR3 DNA sequence: TGTGCCAGCAGCTTTTCACCGGCGGCTCGACATGGCTACACCTTC.

This clone was detected a few times. The gene calls are TRBV28 and TRBJ1-5; TRBD1 agrees at 9 bases. V dropped 4 bases and J dropped 2; count of bases not matched to a gene: 9. Germline-derived CDR1 and CDR2 are MDHEN and SYDVKM. CDR3 length: 17 amino acids. The DNA for the CDR3 is TGTGCCAGCAGTTCCACCCCACAGGGGGCCGGCAATCAGCCCCAGCATTTT. Amino acids: CASSSTPQGAGNQPQHF.

The rearrangement joins TRBV9 to TRBJ2-1, with D tentatively TRBD2 (6 bases). CDR3 length: 15 amino acids. V shed 0 bases and J shed 4 bases, with 11 bases lying between them. From germline, CDR1 is SGDLS and CDR2 YYNGEE. The CDR3 region is CASSVGLGPYNEQFF. CDR3 DNA sequence: TGTGCCAGCAGCGTAGGACTAGGACCGTACAATGAGCAGTTCTTC.

The table lists this clone with a few counts. V is TRBV7-6 and J is TRBJ2-1, with D tentatively TRBD2 (5 bases). The germline V and J ends were trimmed by 1 base and 7 bases, with 8 bases remaining between them. The CDR3 loop spans 13 amino acids. Per germline, CDR1 SGHVS and CDR2 FNYEAQ. CDR3 in DNA: TGTGCCAGCAGCTTAGGGGGAGTGAATGAGCAGTTCTTC. This gives the protein CASSLGGVNEQFF.

The chain carries TRBV7-3 and TRBJ1-1, with D tentatively TRBD1 (6 bases). The CDR3 contains 15 residues. Trimming stripped 2 bases from V and 1 base from J, with 11 bases between. Per the germline V gene, CDR1 is SGHTA and CDR2 is FQGTGA. CDR3 bases: TGTGCCAGCAGCTTAGGGGGGGCGGGGAACACTGAAGCTTTCTTT. This translates into CASSLGGAGNTEAFF.

This clone was seen a handful of times. The J gene is TRBJ1-5, the V gene TRBV7-2, with 11 bases lining up with TRBD1. This CDR3 is 16 amino acids long. V lost 6 bases to trimming and J lost 7 bases; unmatched junction nucleotides: 11. Germline CDR1 reads SGHTA; CDR2 reads FQGNSA. The CDR3 protein is CASSFSGGQGAQPQHF. CDR3 DNA: TGTGCCAGCAGTTTTTCCGGTGGACAGGGGGCCCAGCCCCAGCATTTT.

CDR3 sequence reads: CASSPTTGGAGDTQYF. CDR3 in DNA: TGTGCCAGCTCACCGACGACAGGTGGGGCTGGAGATACGCAGTATTTT. The chain carries TRBV18 and TRBJ2-3; tentatively, D is TRBD1 (6 bases). From germline, CDR1 is KGHSH and CDR2 LQKENI. The CDR3 totals 16 residues. V lost 3 bases and J lost 5, with 18 bases in between.

Of note for this clone: Distinct nucleotide sequences in the sample also encode this CDR3. The gene calls are TRBV18 and TRBJ2-5; TRBD1 is a possible D gene (6 bases). The V gene's germline CDR1 is KGHSH and CDR2 LQKENI. CDR3 length equals 13 residues. Trimming left V 1 base short and J 5 bases short, with 8 bases between. The CDR3 region is CASSPRQGETQYF. The CDR3 DNA reads as TGTGCCAGCTCACCACGCCAGGGGGAGACCCAGTACTTC.

In its sample, this clone was seen a few times. The chain has TRBV5-1 and TRBJ2-1; 8 bases fit TRBD1. From germline, CDR1 is SGHRS and CDR2 YFSETQ. There are 16 residues in the CDR3. With V trimmed by 3 bases and J by 9 bases, 14 bases remained unmatched. The CDR3 DNA reads TGCGCCAGCAGCTCATTGACGGCGGCAGGGGGCAGTGAGCAGTTCTTC. It yields the protein CASSSLTAAGGSEQFF.

The CDR3 bases are TGTGCCAGTAGTAACAGACTAGTCAGCTCCTACGAGCAGTACTTC. The encoded protein is CASSNRLVSSYEQYF. J is TRBJ2-7 and V is TRBV19, with D possibly being TRBD2 (6 bases). The V gene lost 4 bases and the J gene lost 0 bases, with 13 bases spanning the gap. Germline loops: CDR1 LNHDA, CDR2 SQIVND (reference sequence). This CDR3 spans 15 amino acids.

The chain combines TRBV25-1 with TRBJ1-4; D gene ambiguous. CDR1 is MGHDK and CDR2 is SYGVNS in the germline V gene. Trimming removed 3 bases at V and 6 bases at J, with 5 bases between. The CDR3 runs 12 residues. CDR3 residues: CASSERDEKLFF. The CDR3 region has the DNA TGTGCCAGCAGTGAGCGAGATGAAAAACTGTTTTTT.

The chain has TRBV29-1 and TRBJ1-1; D possibly corresponds to TRBD1 (5 bases). The V gene's germline CDR1 is SQVTM and CDR2 ANQGSEA. The V end lost 3 bases, the J end lost 5 bases, and 13 bases lay between the germline ends. CDR3 length equals 13 residues. The CDR3 spells CSVDREGGTEAFF. The DNA for the CDR3 is TGCAGCGTTGACAGGGAGGGAGGAACTGAAGCTTTCTTT.

V and J are TRBV28 and TRBJ2-7; D perhaps matches TRBD2 (5 bases). There are 13 residues in the CDR3. V was clipped by 2 bases and J by 1 base, with 6 bases between them. Germline values: CDR1 MDHEN, CDR2 SYDVKM. CDR3 nucleotide sequence: TGTGCCAGCAGTTTAGGCGGGTCCTACGAGCAGTACTTC. Protein product: CASSLGGSYEQYF.

The gene calls are TRBV5-4 and TRBJ1-1; weak D call: TRBD1 (6 bases). The V and J ends lost 2 bases and 5 bases respectively, with 16 bases between them. From germline, CDR1 is SGHNT and CDR2 YYREEE (reference sequence). This CDR3 is 15 amino acids long. CDR3 region: CASSFSGGGRTEAFF. CDR3 DNA: TGTGCCAGCAGCTTTAGCGGCGGGGGCCGGACTGAAGCTTTCTTT.

With respect to this clone: An end of the junction does not agree with germline; a read error may underlie this. This chain connects TRBV5-1 to TRBJ2-1; D ambiguous. CDR1 is SGHRS, CDR2 YFSETQ, per germline. The CDR3 runs to 16 residues. The CDR3 DNA reads as TGCGTCAGCAGCTTGAGGAGTTCCGGAAGATACAATGAGCAGTTCTTC. This sequence encodes CVSSLRSSGRYNEQFF. The variable domain in full, completed from reference TRBV5-1 and TRBJ2-1, reads KAGVTQTPRYLIKTRGQQVTLSCSPISGHRSVSWYQQTPGQGLQFLFEYFSETQRNKGNFPGRFSGRQFSNSRSEMNVSTLELGDSALYLCVSSLRSSGRYNEQFFGPGTRLTVL.

The V gene is TRBV29-1, the J gene TRBJ1-4; 7 bases map to TRBD1. Germline-derived CDR1 and CDR2 are SQVTM and ANQGSEA. The CDR3 is 13 amino acids. The ends lost 5 bases at V and 8 bases at J; junction bases unmatched: 8. The DNA for the CDR3 is TGCAGCGTTCACAGGGGCGAGAGGGAAAAACTGTTTTTT. Translated, it gives CSVHRGEREKLFF.

The gene calls are TRBV4-1 and TRBJ2-2; D possibly corresponds to TRBD2 (6 bases). Germline CDR1 is MGHRA and CDR2 is YSYEKL. V was shortened by 4 bases and J by 1 base, with 10 bases between the two germline ends. This CDR3 contains 15 residues. For the CDR3, the DNA is TGCGCCAGCAGCCCGAGGAGGGGGAACACCGGGGAGCTGTTTTTT. Its translation: CASSPRRGNTGELFF.

The chain links TRBV7-2 to TRBJ2-1; 8 bases fit TRBD2. V trimming: 5 bases; J trimming: 8 bases; junction bases outside the gene matches: 5. The CDR3 is 13 amino acids. Germline V lookup: CDR1 SGHTA, CDR2 FQGNSA. The CDR3 here is CASSPREGDEQFF. In DNA form, the CDR3 reads TGTGCCAGCAGCCCCCGGGAGGGCGATGAGCAGTTCTTC.

This sequence joins TRBV18 and TRBJ1-4; the match to TRBD1 covers 8 bases. CDR1 is KGHSH, CDR2 LQKENI, per germline. The CDR3 sequence is 14 residues long. The trim removed 3 bases at V and 6 bases at J, leaving 3 bases unmatched. The CDR3 DNA reads as TGTGCCAGCTCACCGGGGACAGGAGATGAAAAACTGTTTTTT. Translated, it gives CASSPGTGDEKLFF.

The J gene is TRBJ1-3, the V gene TRBV7-2; 8 bases map to TRBD1. CDR3 length equals 16 residues. The trim removed 5 bases at V and 3 bases at J, leaving 9 bases unmatched. Per the germline V gene, CDR1 is SGHTA and CDR2 is FQGNSA. CDR3: CASSLGPTGVGNTIYF. CDR3 coding DNA: TGTGCCAGCAGCCTAGGCCCGACAGGGGTTGGAAACACCATATATTTT.

This clone has more than one count but fewer than ten. This sequence joins TRBV19 and TRBJ2-5; TRBD2 matches 9 bases. Trimming at V came to 5 bases and at J to 5 bases, leaving 6 bases not matched to a gene. This CDR3 contains 14 residues. Germline-derived CDR1 and CDR2 are LNHDA and SQIVND (reference sequence). The CDR3 here is CASSRISGGETQYF. In DNA form, the CDR3 reads TGTGCCAGTAGTCGAATTAGCGGGGGTGAGACCCAGTACTTC.

The V and J genes are TRBV5-6 and TRBJ1-2; 7 positions match TRBD1. CDR1 is SGHDT and CDR2 is YYEEEE in the germline V gene. Unmatched junction bases numbered 3, after V lost 3 bases and J lost 7 bases. CDR3 length: 12 residues. CDR3: CASSWTGRGYTF. The CDR3 DNA follows: TGTGCCAGCAGCTGGACAGGTCGTGGCTACACCTTC.

This chain uses TRBV7-9 with TRBJ2-3; D not resolved. This CDR3 is built from 13 residues. Germline V gene sequence: CDR1 SEHNR, CDR2 FQNEAQ (reference sequence). V shed 5 bases and J shed 1 base, with 7 bases lying between them. CDR3 sequence reads: CASSTSGTDTQYF. The CDR3 DNA sequence: TGTGCCAGCAGCACGAGCGGCACAGATACGCAGTATTTT. Drawing the rest from reference TRBV7-9 and TRBJ2-3, the complete variable domain is DTGVSQNPRHKITKRGQNVTFRCDPISEHNRLYWYRQTLGQGPEFLTYFQNEAQLEKSRLLSDRFSAERPKGSFSTLEIQRTEQGDSAMYLCASSTSGTDTQYFGPGTRLTVL.

The chain has TRBV23-1 and TRBJ1-2; perhaps TRBD1 as D (6 bases). TRBV23-1 counts as an open reading frame of uncertain function. CDR3 size: 12 residues. V was pared by 6 bases and J by 8 bases, with 13 bases between. The CDR3 nucleotides are TGCGCCAGCAGCCAGGGGTGCAAGGGCTACACCTTC. It codes for CASSQGCKGYTF.

The chain links TRBV5-1 to TRBJ2-2, with D perhaps TRBD1 (6 bases). V dropped 4 bases and J dropped 1 base, with 11 bases sitting between them. CDR1 SGHRS and CDR2 YFSETQ come from the germline V gene. The CDR3 is 15 amino acids. The DNA of the CDR3 is TGCGCCAGCAGCCTGGGACATATGAACACCGGGGAGCTGTTTTTT. Encoded protein: CASSLGHMNTGELFF.

The chain recombines TRBV2 with TRBJ1-2; possible D gene TRBD1, 5 bases. The CDR3 extends over 12 amino acids. Trimming stripped 8 bases from V and 4 bases from J, with 11 bases between. The V gene's germline CDR1 is SNHLY and CDR2 FYNNEI. CDR3 sequence reads: CASGGGFYGYTF. CDR3 in DNA: TGTGCCAGCGGGGGGGGGTTCTATGGCTACACCTTC.